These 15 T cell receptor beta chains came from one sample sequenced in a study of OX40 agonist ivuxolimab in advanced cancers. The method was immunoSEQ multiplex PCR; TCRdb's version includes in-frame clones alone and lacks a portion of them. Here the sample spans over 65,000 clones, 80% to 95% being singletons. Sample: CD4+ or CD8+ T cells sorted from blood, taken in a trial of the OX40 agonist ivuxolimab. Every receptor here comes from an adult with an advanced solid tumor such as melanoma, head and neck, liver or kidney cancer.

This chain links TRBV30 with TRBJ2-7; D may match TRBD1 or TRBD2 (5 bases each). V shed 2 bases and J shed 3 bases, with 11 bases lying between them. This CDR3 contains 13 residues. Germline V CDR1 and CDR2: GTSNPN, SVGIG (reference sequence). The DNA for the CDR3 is TGTGCCTGGAGTCCAGGGACGGGCTACGAGCAGTACTTC. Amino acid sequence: CAWSPGTGYEQYF. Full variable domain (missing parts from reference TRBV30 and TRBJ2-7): SQTIHQWPATLVQPVGSPLSLECTVEGTSNPNLYWYRQAAGRGLQLLFYSVGIGQISSEVPQNLSASRPQDRQFILSSKKLLLSDSGFYLCAWSPGTGYEQYFGPGTRLTVT.

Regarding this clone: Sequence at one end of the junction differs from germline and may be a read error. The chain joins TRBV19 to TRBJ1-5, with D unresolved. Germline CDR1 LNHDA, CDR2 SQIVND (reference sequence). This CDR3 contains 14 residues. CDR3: CASSTGVSNQPQHF. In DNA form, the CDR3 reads TGTGCCAGCAGTACCGGGGTTAGCAATCAGCCCCAGCATTTT. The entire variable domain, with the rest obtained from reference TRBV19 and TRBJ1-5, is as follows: DGGITQSPKYLFRKEGQNVTLSCEQNLNHDAMYWYRQDPGQGLRLIYYSQIVNDFQKGDIAEGYSVSREKKESFPLTVTSAQKNPTAFYLCASSTGVSNQPQHFGDGTRLSIL.

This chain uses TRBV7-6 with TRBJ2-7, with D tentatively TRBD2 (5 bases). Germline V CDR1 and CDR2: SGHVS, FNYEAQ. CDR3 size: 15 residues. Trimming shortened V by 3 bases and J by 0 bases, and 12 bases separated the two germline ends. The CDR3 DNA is TGTGCCAGCAGCTTTGGGAGTGCTAGCTCCTACGAGCAGTACTTC. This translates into CASSFGSASSYEQYF.

CDR3 in DNA: TGCGCCAGCAGCCAAGTAGGATCTCAAGTAAATGAGCAGTTCTTC. Amino acid sequence: CASSQVGSQVNEQFF. The chain is built from TRBV4-1 and TRBJ2-1; the D is unclear. V was pared by 1 base and J by 7 bases, with 14 bases between. This CDR3 has 15 amino acids. The germline gives CDR1 MGHRA, CDR2 YSYEKL.

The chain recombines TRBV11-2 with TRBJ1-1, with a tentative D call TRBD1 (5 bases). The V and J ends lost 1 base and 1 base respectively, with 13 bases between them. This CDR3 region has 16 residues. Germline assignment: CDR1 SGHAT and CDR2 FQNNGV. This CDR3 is CASSLAGVGPNTEAFF. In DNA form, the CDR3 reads TGTGCCAGCAGCTTAGCGGGGGTGGGTCCGAACACTGAAGCTTTCTTT.

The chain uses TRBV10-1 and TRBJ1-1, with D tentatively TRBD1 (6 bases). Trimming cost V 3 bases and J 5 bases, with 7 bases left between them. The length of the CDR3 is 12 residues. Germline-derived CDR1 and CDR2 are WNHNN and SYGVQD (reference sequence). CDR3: CASSEGGTEAFF. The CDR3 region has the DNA TGCGCCAGCAGTGAAGGGGGAACTGAAGCTTTCTTT.

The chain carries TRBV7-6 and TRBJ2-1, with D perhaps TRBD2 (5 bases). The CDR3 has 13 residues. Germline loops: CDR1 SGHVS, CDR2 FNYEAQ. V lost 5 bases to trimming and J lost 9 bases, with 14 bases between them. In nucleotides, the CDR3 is TGTGCCAGCAGCCCCGCCGGGATCGGTGAGCAGTTCTTC. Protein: CASSPAGIGEQFF.

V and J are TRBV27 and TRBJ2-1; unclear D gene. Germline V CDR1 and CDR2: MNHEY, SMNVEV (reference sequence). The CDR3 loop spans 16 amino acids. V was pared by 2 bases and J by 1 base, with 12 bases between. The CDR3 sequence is CASSLDTAGSYNEQFF. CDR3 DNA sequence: TGTGCCAGCAGTTTAGACACCGCCGGATCCTACAATGAGCAGTTCTTC.

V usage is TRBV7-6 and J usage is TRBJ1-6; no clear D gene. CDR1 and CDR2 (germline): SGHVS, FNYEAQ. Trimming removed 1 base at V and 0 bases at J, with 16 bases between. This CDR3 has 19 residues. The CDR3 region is CASSLGTRAMSSYNSPLHF. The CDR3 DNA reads TGTGCCAGCAGCTTAGGGACGCGGGCAATGAGCTCCTATAATTCACCCCTCCACTTT.

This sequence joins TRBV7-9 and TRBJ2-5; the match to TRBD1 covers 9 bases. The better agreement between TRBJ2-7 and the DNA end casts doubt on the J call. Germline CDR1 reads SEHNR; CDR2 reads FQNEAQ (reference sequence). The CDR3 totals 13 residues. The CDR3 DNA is TGTGCCAGCGGACAGGGGAACCCCTACGAGCAGTACTTC. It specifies CASGQGNPYEQYF.

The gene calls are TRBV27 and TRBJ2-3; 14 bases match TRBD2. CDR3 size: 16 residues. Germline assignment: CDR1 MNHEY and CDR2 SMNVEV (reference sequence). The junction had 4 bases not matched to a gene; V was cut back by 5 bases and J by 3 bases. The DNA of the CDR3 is TGTGCCAGCAGTCCCTGGACTAGCGGGGGGACAGATACGCAGTATTTT. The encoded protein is CASSPWTSGGTDTQYF.

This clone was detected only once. This CDR3 is CASSLIFPADTQYF. The CDR3 region has the DNA TGTGCCAGCAGTTTAATTTTTCCGGCAGATACGCAGTATTTT. The rearrangement joins TRBV27 to TRBJ2-3; D not resolved. V gave up 2 bases and J gave up 4 bases, with 10 bases separating them. There are 14 residues in the CDR3. CDR1 and CDR2 from the germline V gene are MNHEY and SMNVEV (reference sequence).

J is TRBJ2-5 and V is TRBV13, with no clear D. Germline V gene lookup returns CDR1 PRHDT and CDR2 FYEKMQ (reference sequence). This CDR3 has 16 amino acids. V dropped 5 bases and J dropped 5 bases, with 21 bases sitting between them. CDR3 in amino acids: CASSAPIGPDRETQYF. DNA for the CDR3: TGTGCCAGCAGCGCCCCCATCGGGCCTGATAGGGAGACCCAGTACTTC.

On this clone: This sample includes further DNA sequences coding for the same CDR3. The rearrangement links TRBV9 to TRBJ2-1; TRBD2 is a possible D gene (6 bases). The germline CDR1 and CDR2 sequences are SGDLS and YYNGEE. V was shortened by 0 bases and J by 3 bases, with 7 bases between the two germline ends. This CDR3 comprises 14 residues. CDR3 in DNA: TGTGCCAGCAGCGTAGGGACTAACTACAATGAGCAGTTCTTC. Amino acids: CASSVGTNYNEQFF.

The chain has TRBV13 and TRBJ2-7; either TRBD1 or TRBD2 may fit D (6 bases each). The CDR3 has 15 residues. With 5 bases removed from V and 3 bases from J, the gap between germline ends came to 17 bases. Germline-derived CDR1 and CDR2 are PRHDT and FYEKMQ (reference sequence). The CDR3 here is CASSPQRGANYEQYF. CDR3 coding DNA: TGTGCCAGCAGCCCACAGAGGGGGGCGAACTACGAGCAGTACTTC.